This entry lists 20 T cell receptor beta chains sequenced from one sample in a study of blood T cell repertoires in COVID-19. This table comes from immunoSEQ multiplex PCR, and its TCRdb copy is limited to in-frame clones, with some not included. This table holds 270,000 or so clones, roughly 89% found once. The sequenced sample consisted of peripheral blood. Receptor source: a man aged 35 to 55 with acute or convalescent COVID-19.

The rearrangement uses TRBV7-2 and TRBJ1-1; 8 bases fit TRBD1. The V segment lost 1 base and the J segment 6 bases; nucleotides outside the gene matches: 4. Germline CDR1 reads SGHTA; CDR2 reads FQGNSA. The CDR3 runs to 14 residues. The DNA for the CDR3 is TGTGCCAGCAGCTTAGAGGGACAGGCGTCTGAAGCTTTCTTT. Protein: CASSLEGQASEAFF.

The chain carries TRBV5-5 and TRBJ1-2; TRBD1 aligns across 7 bases. CDR3 length: 15 amino acids. Germline V gene data show CDR1 as SGHKS and CDR2 as YYEKEE (reference sequence). The junction had 5 bases not matched to a gene; V was cut back by 0 bases and J by 3 bases. The CDR3 is CASSLVDRVDYGYTF. In DNA form, the CDR3 reads TGTGCCAGCAGCTTGGTAGACAGGGTGGACTATGGCTACACCTTC.

The chain recombines TRBV30 with TRBJ2-7; TRBD1 agrees at 8 bases. CDR3 length: 16 amino acids. J gave up 2 bases and V 4 bases, and 13 bases lay outside the gene matches. Germline V lookup: CDR1 GTSNPN, CDR2 SVGIG (reference sequence). The CDR3, as DNA: TGTGCCTGGAACGCGGGGACAGGCAGCCTGGCCTACGAGCAGTACTTC. This encodes CAWNAGTGSLAYEQYF. Complete variable domain (other parts from reference TRBV30 and TRBJ2-7): SQTIHQWPATLVQPVGSPLSLECTVEGTSNPNLYWYRQAAGRGLQLLFYSVGIGQISSEVPQNLSASRPQDRQFILSSKKLLLSDSGFYLCAWNAGTGSLAYEQYFGPGTRLTVT.

V is TRBV7-2 and J is TRBJ1-4; D ambiguous. The CDR3 extends over 15 amino acids. Trimming took off 4 bases at V and 1 base at J, with 10 bases between the two ends. CDR1 and CDR2 (germline): SGHTA, FQGNSA. CDR3: CASSYLAGTNEKLFF. The CDR3 bases are TGTGCCAGCAGCTATCTGGCGGGAACTAATGAAAAACTGTTTTTT.

The chain links TRBV5-1 to TRBJ2-7; 13 nucleotides line up with TRBD2. The ends lost 0 bases at V and 0 bases at J; junction bases unmatched: 3. The CDR3 extends over 17 amino acids. Germline V CDR1 and CDR2: SGHRS, YFSETQ. CDR3 loop: CASSLGLAGGSSYEQYF. CDR3 nucleotide sequence: TGCGCCAGCAGCTTGGGACTAGCGGGGGGATCCTCCTACGAGCAGTACTTC.

The rearrangement links TRBV4-1 to TRBJ2-6, with D perhaps matching TRBD2 (6 bases). V was trimmed by 8 bases and J by 0 bases, leaving 14 bases between them. The length of the CDR3 is 16 residues. Looked up from germline, CDR1 is MGHRA and CDR2 is YSYEKL. CDR3 coding DNA: TGCGCCAGCGCCCGAGGAGGGTTCTCTGGGGCCAACGTCCTGACTTTC. Translating it yields CASARGGFSGANVLTF.

The DNA of the CDR3 is TGTGCCAGCAGCTTAGTTGAGGGGGTTCAAGATGGCTACACCTTC. Encoded protein: CASSLVEGVQDGYTF. The chain carries TRBV11-2 and TRBJ1-2; possible D gene TRBD1, 6 bases. V shed 1 base and J shed 6 bases, with 15 bases lying between them. Germline V lookup: CDR1 SGHAT, CDR2 FQNNGV. The CDR3 consists of 15 residues.

The chain joins TRBV3-1 (or the pseudogene TRBV3-2) to TRBJ1-2; D not certain. CDR3 length: 12 residues. Germline assignment: CDR1 LGHDT and CDR2 YNNKEL (reference sequence). V lost 4 bases, J lost 7 bases, and 10 bases lay in between. CDR3 amino acids: CASSLGVAGYTF. CDR3 DNA: TGTGCCAGCAGCCTAGGAGTGGCTGGCTACACCTTC.

This chain links TRBV28 with TRBJ1-5; D is perhaps TRBD1 (6 bases). The germline gives CDR1 MDHEN, CDR2 SYDVKM. CDR3 size: 16 residues. V lost 2 bases, J lost 2 bases, and 13 bases lay in between. CDR3 residues: CASSLRGASGNQPQHF. The CDR3, as DNA: TGTGCCAGCAGTTTACGGGGGGCGAGTGGCAATCAGCCCCAGCATTTT.

The genes are TRBV6-6 and TRBJ2-2; 7 bases match TRBD1. CDR3 length: 17 amino acids. The germline V gene encodes CDR1 MNHNY and CDR2 SVGAGI (reference sequence). V lost 5 bases to trimming and J lost 4 bases; unmatched junction nucleotides: 13. CDR3 coding DNA: TGTGCCAGCAGTCTTTTTTTTCCCGGGACAGCCACCGGGGAGCTGTTTTTT. Amino acid sequence: CASSLFFPGTATGELFF.

CDR3 nucleotides: TGCGCCAGCAGCCACCCCGGGACTAGCGGGGGGGCCAGGGGGGATACGCAGTATTTT. It specifies CASSHPGTSGGARGDTQYF. The rearrangement joins TRBV4-1 to TRBJ2-3, with 16 bases lining up with TRBD2. The germline V gene has CDR1 MGHRA and CDR2 YSYEKL. V lost 3 bases, J lost 6 bases, and 12 bases stayed unmatched. There are 19 residues in the CDR3.

The genes are TRBV2 and TRBJ2-2; 7 bases are shared with TRBD1. The CDR3 is 13 amino acids. The V gene's germline CDR1 is SNHLY and CDR2 FYNNEI. V dropped 8 bases and J dropped 6; count of bases not matched to a gene: 6. CDR3 loop: CASFPQGAGELFF. The DNA of the CDR3 is TGTGCCAGCTTTCCCCAGGGGGCCGGGGAGCTGTTTTTT.

The J gene is TRBJ1-1, the V gene TRBV19, with D possibly being TRBD1 (6 bases). The CDR3 is 14 residues long. CDR1 and CDR2 (germline): LNHDA, SQIVND (reference sequence). Trimming left V 1 base short and J 5 bases short, with 11 bases between. The CDR3 nucleotides read TGTGCCAGTAGTATAGCCACAGGGAAAACTGAAGCTTTCTTT. Translation: CASSIATGKTEAFF.

The J gene is TRBJ2-1, the V gene TRBV10-2, with TRBD1 identical over 9 bases. Germline V CDR1 and CDR2: WSHSY, SAAADI. The CDR3 consists of 15 residues. V lost 0 bases and J lost 8; bases outside the gene matches: 5. The CDR3 protein is CASSESTGGRDEQFF. DNA for the CDR3: TGCGCCAGCAGTGAGTCGACAGGGGGACGGGATGAGCAGTTCTTC.

The chain is built from TRBV7-2 and TRBJ2-3; TRBD2 is a possible D gene (5 bases). The length of the CDR3 is 13 residues. CDR1 and CDR2 from the germline V gene are SGHTA and FQGNSA. Between the trimmed V and J ends, which lost 1 base and 3 bases, there was a span of 5 bases. The CDR3, as DNA: TGTGCCAGCAGCTTAGGCGGGACAGATACGCAGTATTTT. Its translation: CASSLGGTDTQYF.

J is TRBJ1-1 and V is TRBV30, with D hard to call. V dropped 0 bases and J dropped 6 bases, with 14 bases sitting between them. Germline values: CDR1 GTSNPN, CDR2 SVGIG (reference sequence). This CDR3 comprises 14 residues. In DNA form, the CDR3 reads TGTGCCTGGAGTGTACAAGAGGTTCGCGCTGAAGCTTTCTTT. This encodes CAWSVQEVRAEAFF.

The V call is TRBV5-1, the J call TRBJ1-1; D call uncertain. Germline CDR1 is SGHRS and CDR2 is YFSETQ. V lost 0 bases and J 1 base, leaving 13 bases between the germline ends. CDR3 size: 16 residues. The CDR3 sequence: CASSLVGQTQNTEAFF. The CDR3 DNA follows: TGCGCCAGCAGCTTGGTTGGGCAGACCCAGAACACTGAAGCTTTCTTT.

The chain joins TRBV4-2 to TRBJ1-2, with 7 bases that match TRBD1. V was clipped by 4 bases and J by 4 bases; unmatched bases: 9. This CDR3 is built from 15 residues. Germline lookup yields CDR1 LGHNA and CDR2 YNFKEQ. The CDR3 is CASSPLGQQGYGYTF. Written as DNA, the CDR3 is TGTGCCAGCAGCCCGCTGGGACAGCAAGGCTATGGCTACACCTTC.

This clone was picked up one time. This chain joins TRBV5-1 and TRBJ1-3; weak D call: TRBD1 (5 bases). CDR3 length equals 20 residues. Per germline, CDR1 SGHRS and CDR2 YFSETQ. The germline V and J ends were trimmed by 0 bases and 0 bases, with 22 bases remaining between them. In DNA form, the CDR3 reads TGCGCCAGCAGCTTGGCCAGGGACTGTAGACAGTTGAGCTCTGGAAACACCATATATTTT. This translates into CASSLARDCRQLSSGNTIYF. Looking up the rest from reference TRBV5-1 and TRBJ1-3 gives the full variable domain: KAGVTQTPRYLIKTRGQQVTLSCSPISGHRSVSWYQQTPGQGLQFLFEYFSETQRNKGNFPGRFSGRQFSNSRSEMNVSTLELGDSALYLCASSLARDCRQLSSGNTIYFGEGSWLTVV.

The chain combines TRBV10-1 with TRBJ1-1, with no clear D. Trimming removed 5 bases from V and 0 bases from J, with 7 bases in between. This CDR3 has 13 amino acids. Germline CDR1 reads WNHNN; CDR2 reads SYGVQD (reference sequence). The CDR3 coding sequence is TGCGCCAGCAGTTCCCAAATGAACACTGAAGCTTTCTTT. Protein sequence: CASSSQMNTEAFF.